The clone carrying this T cell receptor beta chain was picked up many times. Its antigen remains unidentified. The CDR3 is 16 amino acids. Germline V gives CDR1 DFQATT, CDR2 SNEGSKA (reference sequence). V shed 3 bases and J shed 1 base, with 16 bases lying between them. TCRdb analysed the multiplex PCR reads with MiXCR anew, one entry per CDR3 protein. The sample lists 150,000 to 200,000 distinct CDR3 sequences, around a third occurring once. This entry is derived from a study of breast tumors, draining lymph nodes, adjacent tissues. General study points: Tumor T cell lymph node origin was a supported hypothesis, not proven.

Axillary draining lymph nodes of breast cancer patients supplied the node samples. This clonotype was obtained from a female donor with breast cancer. Some clones in this sample may be carry-over from other donors' samples. Input material: axillary lymph node tissue. The chain uses TRBV20-1 and TRBJ2-1; TRBD1 or TRBD2 may be the D gene (6 bases each). CDR3 in DNA: TGCAGTGCTAGTGGGGGGCGGGACTTTTCCTACAATGAGCAGTTCTTC. Its protein product is CSASGGRDFSYNEQFF.